The clone carrying this T cell receptor (beta chain) showed up just a few times. The table came from immunoSEQ multiplex PCR; TCRdb's copy has only in-frame clones and leaves some out. The sample holds 60,000 to 80,000 clones, roughly 84% seen once. The V end was cut by 0 bases, the J end by 4 bases, with 7 bases between. This CDR3 is built from 13 residues. The germline gives CDR1 SGDLS, CDR2 YYNGEE. This sample stems from a study of OX40 agonist ivuxolimab in advanced cancers. The TCR comes from an adult with an advanced solid tumor such as melanoma, head and neck, liver or kidney cancer. The sample in question was CD4+ or CD8+ T cells sorted from blood, obtained in a trial of the OX40 agonist ivuxolimab. This chain joins TRBV9 and TRBJ1-2; no reliable D call. CDR3 in amino acids: CASSVDQFYGYTF. For the CDR3, the DNA is TGTGCCAGCAGCGTAGATCAGTTCTATGGCTACACCTTC.